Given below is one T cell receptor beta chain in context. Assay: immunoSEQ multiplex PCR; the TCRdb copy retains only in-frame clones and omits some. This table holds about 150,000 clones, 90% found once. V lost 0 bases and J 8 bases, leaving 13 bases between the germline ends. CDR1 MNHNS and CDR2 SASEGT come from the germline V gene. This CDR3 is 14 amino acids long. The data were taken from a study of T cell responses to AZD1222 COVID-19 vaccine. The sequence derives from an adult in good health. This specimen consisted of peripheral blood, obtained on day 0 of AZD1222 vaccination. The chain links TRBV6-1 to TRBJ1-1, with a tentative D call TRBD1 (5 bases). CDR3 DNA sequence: TGTGCCAGCAGTGAAGCGCCCGGGACTGTGGAAGCTTTCTTT. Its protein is CASSEAPGTVEAFF.